These 13 T cell receptor beta chains were sequenced from one sample in a study of patients and donors after allogeneic stem cell transplantation. TCRdb used MiXCR to reprocess the RT-PCR reads, holding one entry per CDR3 protein. The data contain 800,000 to 1,000,000 distinct CDR3 sequences, roughly 18% of them singletons. The sample taken for sequencing was blood, either unsorted or a sorted T cell fraction (not recorded which). These receptors were collected from a human donor who was either an allogeneic HSCT recipient or a stem cell or donor lymphocyte infusion donor (not recorded which). It is not recorded whose cells these are; they may come from a transplant donor.

The CDR3 sequence is CASSKQGRYNSPLHF. The CDR3 DNA reads as TGTGCCAGCAGCAAACAAGGCCGCTATAATTCACCCCTCCACTTT. The chain has TRBV21-1 and TRBJ1-6. TRBV21-1 represents a pseudogene. This CDR3 comprises 15 residues.

The CDR3 spells CASSPTGGFQPQHF. Here the CDR3 DNA reads TGCGCCAGCAGTCCGACAGGGGGGTTTCAGCCCCAGCATTTT. The rearrangement joins TRBV5-1 to TRBJ1-5; 9 nucleotides agree with TRBD1. The CDR3 is 14 amino acids. V lost 5 bases, J lost 6 bases, and 6 bases stayed unmatched. CDR1 and CDR2 (germline): SGHRS, YFSETQ.

This clonotype has at least ten counts. The chain combines TRBV10-3 with TRBJ2-4, with D tentatively TRBD1 (5 bases). Trimming shortened V by 2 bases and J by 0 bases, and 20 bases separated the two germline ends. Germline V gene data show CDR1 as ENHRY and CDR2 as SYGVKD. The CDR3 loop spans 19 amino acids. The CDR3 is CAISERAGQSSLAKNIQYF. The CDR3 DNA follows: TGTGCCATCAGTGAGCGGGCAGGGCAAAGCTCATTAGCCAAAAACATTCAGTACTTC.

This clonotype was picked up many times. This chain connects TRBV15 to TRBJ2-3; TRBD1 might be the D (5 bases). CDR1 is LNHNV, CDR2 YYDKDF, per germline (reference sequence). This CDR3 has 16 residues. V was trimmed by 1 base and J by 4 bases, leaving 15 bases between them. The CDR3 protein is CATSRAGRSVSDTQYF. CDR3 nucleotide sequence: TGTGCCACCAGCAGAGCAGGGCGGTCCGTCTCAGATACGCAGTATTTT.

This clonotype has just a few counts. This chain links TRBV5-6 with TRBJ1-5; D not certain. From germline, CDR1 is SGHDT and CDR2 YYEEEE. The CDR3 has 13 residues. The germline V and J ends were trimmed by 0 bases and 7 bases, with 8 bases remaining between them. DNA of the CDR3: TGTGCCAGCAGCTTGGGGGCAATCCAGCCCCAGCATTTT. Residues: CASSLGAIQPQHF.

CDR3 protein: CSARAGTRVNEQFF. The CDR3 DNA follows: TGCAGTGCTAGAGCCGGGACTAGGGTAAATGAGCAGTTCTTC. J is TRBJ2-1 and V is TRBV20-1, with 8 nucleotides matching TRBD2. The CDR3 sequence is 14 residues long. Looked up from germline, CDR1 is DFQATT and CDR2 is SNEGSKA (reference sequence). Trimming removed 1 base from V and 7 bases from J; junction bases left unmatched: 6.

This clonotype has only a few counts. This rearrangement joins TRBV20-1 to TRBJ1-2; D not certain. V shed 3 bases and J shed 0 bases, with 8 bases lying between them. This CDR3 is built from 13 residues. Per germline, CDR1 DFQATT and CDR2 SNEGSKA (reference sequence). As DNA, the CDR3 is TGCAGTGCTAGTCACGGATCTAACTATGGCTACACCTTC. This encodes CSASHGSNYGYTF.

This clonotype was seen only a few times. This chain joins TRBV10-3 and TRBJ2-7, with a tentative D call TRBD2 (6 bases). Germline V gene data show CDR1 as ENHRY and CDR2 as SYGVKD. CDR3 size: 13 residues. Trimming removed 11 bases from V and 3 bases from J, with 17 bases in between. The CDR3 here is CASGGSGIYEQYF. CDR3 bases: TGTGCCTCCGGGGGATCTGGGATCTACGAGCAGTACTTC.

The chain employs TRBV5-1 and TRBJ1-2; no definite D call. The V end lost 1 base, the J end lost 6 bases, and 10 bases lay between the germline ends. This CDR3 is built from 13 residues. CDR1 is SGHRS and CDR2 is YFSETQ in the germline V gene. CDR3 loop: CASSLSFSDGYTF. The CDR3 DNA is TGCGCCAGCAGCTTGTCTTTCAGTGATGGCTACACCTTC.

This chain uses TRBV2 with TRBJ2-1, with 10 nucleotides matching TRBD2. This CDR3 spans 15 amino acids. Germline V lookup: CDR1 SNHLY, CDR2 FYNNEI. The V gene end was trimmed by 2 bases and the J gene end by 7 bases; junction bases not matched to a gene: 5. The CDR3 coding sequence is TGTGCCAGCAGTGAACTAGCGGGGGTCCAGAATGAGCAGTTCTTC. This sequence encodes CASSELAGVQNEQFF. Full variable domain (remainder filled in from reference TRBV2 and TRBJ2-1): EPEVTQTPSHQVTQMGQEVILRCVPISNHLYFYWYRQILGQKVEFLVSFYNNEISEKSEIFDDQFSVERPDGSNFTLKIRSTKLEDSAMYFCASSELAGVQNEQFFGPGTRLTVL.

The CDR3 region is CASSRTLAETQYF. In nucleotides, the CDR3 is TGTGCCAGCAGCCGAACATTGGCGGAGACCCAGTACTTC. This sequence joins TRBV3-1 and TRBJ2-5; D call uncertain. The CDR3 runs to 13 residues. V lost 4 bases, J lost 5 bases, and 11 bases lay in between. Per germline, CDR1 LGHDT and CDR2 YNNKEL (reference sequence).

This clonotype was observed a few times. The V and J genes are TRBV6-2 or TRBV6-3 and TRBJ2-4; D might be TRBD2 (5 bases). CDR3 length: 18 amino acids. The germline V gene has CDR1 MNHEY and CDR2 SVGEGT. The germline V and J ends were trimmed by 2 bases and 8 bases, with 25 bases remaining between them. The CDR3 DNA reads as TGTGCCAGCAGTTACGTTGCGGTCCGGGGTCCTACCCGTGACATTCAGTACTTC. Its protein product is CASSYVAVRGPTRDIQYF.

The gene calls are TRBV27 and TRBJ2-1; 12 bases fit TRBD2. Germline values: CDR1 MNHEY, CDR2 SMNVEV (reference sequence). V lost 5 bases, J lost 6 bases, and 17 bases stayed unmatched. The CDR3 sequence is 19 residues long. The CDR3 here is CASSLRWRSLAGGPNEQFF. The CDR3 DNA reads TGTGCCAGCAGTCTACGATGGCGTTCGCTAGCGGGAGGGCCCAATGAGCAGTTCTTC.